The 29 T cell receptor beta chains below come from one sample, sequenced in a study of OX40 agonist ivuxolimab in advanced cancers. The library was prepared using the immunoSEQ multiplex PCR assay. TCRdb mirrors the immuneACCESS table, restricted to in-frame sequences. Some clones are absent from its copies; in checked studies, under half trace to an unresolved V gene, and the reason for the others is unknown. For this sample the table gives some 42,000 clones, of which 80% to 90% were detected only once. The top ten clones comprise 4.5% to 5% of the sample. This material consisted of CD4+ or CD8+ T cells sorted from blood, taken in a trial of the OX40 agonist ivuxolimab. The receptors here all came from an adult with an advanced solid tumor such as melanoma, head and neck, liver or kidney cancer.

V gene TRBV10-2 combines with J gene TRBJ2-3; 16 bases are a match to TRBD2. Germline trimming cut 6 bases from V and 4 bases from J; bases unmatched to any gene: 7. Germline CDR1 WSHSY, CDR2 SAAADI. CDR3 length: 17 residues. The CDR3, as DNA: TGCGCCAGCAGGGACACGGGACTAGCGGGAGGGCCAGATACGCAGTATTTT. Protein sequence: CASRDTGLAGGPDTQYF.

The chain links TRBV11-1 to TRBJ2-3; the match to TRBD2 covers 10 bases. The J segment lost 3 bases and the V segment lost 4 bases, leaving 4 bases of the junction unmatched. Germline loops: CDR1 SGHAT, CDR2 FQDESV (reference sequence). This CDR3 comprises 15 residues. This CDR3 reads CASSYSSGGTDTQYF. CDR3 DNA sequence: TGTGCCAGCAGCTATTCTAGCGGGGGAACAGATACGCAGTATTTT. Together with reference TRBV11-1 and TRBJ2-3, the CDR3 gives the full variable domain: EAEVAQSPRYKITEKSQAVAFWCDPISGHATLYWYRQILGQGPELLVQFQDESVVDDSQLPKDRFSAERLKGVDSTLKIQPAELGDSAMYLCASSYSSGGTDTQYFGPGTRLTVL.

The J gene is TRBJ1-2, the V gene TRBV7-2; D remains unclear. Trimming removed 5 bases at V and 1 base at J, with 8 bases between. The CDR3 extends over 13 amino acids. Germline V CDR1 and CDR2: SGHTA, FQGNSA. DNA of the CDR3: TGTGCCAGCAGCCTGGACGGTAACTATGGCTACACCTTC. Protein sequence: CASSLDGNYGYTF.

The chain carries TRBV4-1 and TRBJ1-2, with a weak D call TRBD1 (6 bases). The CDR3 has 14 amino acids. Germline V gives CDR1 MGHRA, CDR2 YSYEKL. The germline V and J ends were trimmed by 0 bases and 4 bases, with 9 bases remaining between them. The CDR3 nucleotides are TGCGCCAGCAGCCAAGACAGGGGAATCTATGGCTACACCTTC. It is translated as CASSQDRGIYGYTF.

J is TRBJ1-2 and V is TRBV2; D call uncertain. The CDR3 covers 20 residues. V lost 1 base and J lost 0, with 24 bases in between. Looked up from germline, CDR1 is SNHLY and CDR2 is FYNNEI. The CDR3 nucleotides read TGTGCCAGCAGTGAAGACCGAGCCGGGGTATACGCAACCTCTAACTATGGCTACACCTTC. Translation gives CASSEDRAGVYATSNYGYTF.

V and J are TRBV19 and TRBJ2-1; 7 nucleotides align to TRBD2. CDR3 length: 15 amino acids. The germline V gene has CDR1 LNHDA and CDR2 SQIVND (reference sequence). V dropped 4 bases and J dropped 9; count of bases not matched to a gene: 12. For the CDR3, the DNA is TGTGCCAGTAGTAATGGACTAGTGGGTATAGGTGAGCAGTTCTTC. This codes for CASSNGLVGIGEQFF. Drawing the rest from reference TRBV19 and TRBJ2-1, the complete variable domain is DGGITQSPKYLFRKEGQNVTLSCEQNLNHDAMYWYRQDPGQGLRLIYYSQIVNDFQKGDIAEGYSVSREKKESFPLTVTSAQKNPTAFYLCASSNGLVGIGEQFFGPGTRLTVL.

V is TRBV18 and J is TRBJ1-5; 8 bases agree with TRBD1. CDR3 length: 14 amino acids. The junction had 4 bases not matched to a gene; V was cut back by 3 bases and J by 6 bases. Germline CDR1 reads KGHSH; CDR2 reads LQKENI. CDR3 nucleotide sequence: TGTGCCAGCTCACCGCAGGGGGCGATTCAGCCCCAGCATTTT. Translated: CASSPQGAIQPQHF.

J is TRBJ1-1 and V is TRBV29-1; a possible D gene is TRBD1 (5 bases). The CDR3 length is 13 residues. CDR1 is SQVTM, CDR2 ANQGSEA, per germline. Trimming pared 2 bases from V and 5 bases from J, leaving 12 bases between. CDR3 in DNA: TGCAGCGTTGAACGGCAGGGAGGAACTGAAGCTTTCTTT. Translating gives CSVERQGGTEAFF.

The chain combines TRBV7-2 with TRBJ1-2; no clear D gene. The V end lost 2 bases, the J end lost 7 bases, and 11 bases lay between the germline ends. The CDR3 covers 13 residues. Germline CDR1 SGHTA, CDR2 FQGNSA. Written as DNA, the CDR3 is TGTGCCAGCAGCTTACCGGGAACAATTGGCTACACCTTC. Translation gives CASSLPGTIGYTF. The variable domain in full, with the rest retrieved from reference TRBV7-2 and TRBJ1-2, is GAGVSQSPSNKVTEKGKDVELRCDPISGHTALYWYRQSLGQGLEFLIYFQGNSAPDKSGLPSDRFSAERTGGSVSTLTIQRTQQEDSAVYLCASSLPGTIGYTFGSGTRLTVV.

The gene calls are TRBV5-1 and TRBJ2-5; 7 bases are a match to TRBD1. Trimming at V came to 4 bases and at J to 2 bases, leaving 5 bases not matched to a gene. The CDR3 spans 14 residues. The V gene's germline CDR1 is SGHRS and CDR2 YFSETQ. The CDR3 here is CASSRNRGQETQYF. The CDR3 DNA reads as TGCGCCAGCAGCCGAAACAGGGGTCAAGAGACCCAGTACTTC.

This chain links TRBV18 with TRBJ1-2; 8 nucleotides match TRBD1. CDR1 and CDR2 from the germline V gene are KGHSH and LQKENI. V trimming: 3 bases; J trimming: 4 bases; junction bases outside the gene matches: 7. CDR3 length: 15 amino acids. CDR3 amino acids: CASSPEQGGGYGYTF. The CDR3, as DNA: TGTGCCAGCTCACCCGAACAGGGGGGAGGCTATGGCTACACCTTC.

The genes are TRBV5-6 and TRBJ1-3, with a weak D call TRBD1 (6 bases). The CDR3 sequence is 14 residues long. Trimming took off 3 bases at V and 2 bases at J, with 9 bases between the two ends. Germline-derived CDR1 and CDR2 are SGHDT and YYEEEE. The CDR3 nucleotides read TGTGCCAGCAGCTCACAGGGAACTGGAAACACCATATATTTT. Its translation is CASSSQGTGNTIYF.

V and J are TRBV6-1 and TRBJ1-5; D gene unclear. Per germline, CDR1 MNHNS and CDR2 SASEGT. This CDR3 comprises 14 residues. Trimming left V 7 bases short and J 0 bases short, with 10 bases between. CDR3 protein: CASTAGYSNQPQHF. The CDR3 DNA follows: TGTGCCAGCACTGCAGGCTATAGCAATCAGCCCCAGCATTTT.

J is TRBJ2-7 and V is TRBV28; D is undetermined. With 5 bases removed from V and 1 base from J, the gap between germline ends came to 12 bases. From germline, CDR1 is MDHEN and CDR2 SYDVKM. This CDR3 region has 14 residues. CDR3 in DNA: TGTGCCAGCAGTCCCAGGAAACCTTCCTACGAGCAGTACTTC. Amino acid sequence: CASSPRKPSYEQYF.

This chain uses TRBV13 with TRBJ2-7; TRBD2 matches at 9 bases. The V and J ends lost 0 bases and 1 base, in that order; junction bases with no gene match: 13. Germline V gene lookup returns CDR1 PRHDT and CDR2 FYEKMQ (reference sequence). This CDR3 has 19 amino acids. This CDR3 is CASSLGKSPQREDSYEQYF. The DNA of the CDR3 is TGTGCCAGCAGCTTAGGCAAAAGTCCCCAGCGGGAGGATTCCTACGAGCAGTACTTC.

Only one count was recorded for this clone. The CDR3 reads CASSLTYIISNTEAFF. Here the CDR3 DNA reads TGTGCCAGCAGCTTAACGTACATTATCTCGAACACTGAAGCTTTCTTT. The rearrangement uses TRBV11-2 and TRBJ1-1; D gene unclear. The ends were cut back, 2 bases at V and 1 base at J, with 14 bases in the middle. The germline CDR1 and CDR2 sequences are SGHAT and FQNNGV. The CDR3 consists of 16 residues.

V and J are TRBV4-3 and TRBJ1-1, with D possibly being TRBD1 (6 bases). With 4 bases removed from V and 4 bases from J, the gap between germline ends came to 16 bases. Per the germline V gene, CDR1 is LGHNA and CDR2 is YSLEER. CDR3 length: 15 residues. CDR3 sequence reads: CASSPFPEGGTEAFF. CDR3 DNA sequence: TGCGCCAGCAGCCCTTTCCCGGAGGGGGGCACTGAAGCTTTCTTT.

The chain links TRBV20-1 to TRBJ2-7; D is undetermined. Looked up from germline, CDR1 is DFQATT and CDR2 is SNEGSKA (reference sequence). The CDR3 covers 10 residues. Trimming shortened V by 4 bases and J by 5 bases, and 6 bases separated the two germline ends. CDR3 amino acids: CSAIRNEQYF. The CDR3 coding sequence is TGCAGTGCTATCCGGAACGAGCAGTACTTC.

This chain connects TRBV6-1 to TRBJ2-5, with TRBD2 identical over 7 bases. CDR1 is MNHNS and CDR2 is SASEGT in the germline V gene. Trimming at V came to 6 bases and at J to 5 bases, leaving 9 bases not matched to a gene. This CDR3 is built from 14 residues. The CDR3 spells CASSPTSLRETQYF. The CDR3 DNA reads TGTGCCAGCAGCCCGACTAGCTTACGCGAGACCCAGTACTTC.

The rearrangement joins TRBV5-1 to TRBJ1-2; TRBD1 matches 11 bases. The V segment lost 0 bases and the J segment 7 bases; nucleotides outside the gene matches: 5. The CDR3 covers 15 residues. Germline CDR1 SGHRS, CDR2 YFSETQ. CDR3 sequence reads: CASSLAGTGGAGYTF. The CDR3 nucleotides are TGCGCCAGCAGCTTGGCCGGGACAGGGGGAGCTGGCTACACCTTC.

The CDR3 DNA reads TGTGCCAGCAGCCCCGATGGGGCCAAGTCTAGCACAGATACGCAGTATTTT. Amino acid sequence: CASSPDGAKSSTDTQYF. The rearrangement joins TRBV13 to TRBJ2-3; tentatively, D is TRBD1 (5 bases). In germline, CDR1 is PRHDT, CDR2 FYEKMQ (reference sequence). The ends were cut back, 5 bases at V and 0 bases at J, with 18 bases in the middle. The CDR3 totals 17 residues.

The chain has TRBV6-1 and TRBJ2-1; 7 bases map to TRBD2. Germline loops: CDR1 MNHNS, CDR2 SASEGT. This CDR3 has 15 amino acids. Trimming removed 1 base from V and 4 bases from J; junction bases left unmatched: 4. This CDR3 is CASSEVGGWYNEQFF. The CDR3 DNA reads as TGTGCCAGCAGTGAAGTGGGGGGGTGGTACAATGAGCAGTTCTTC.

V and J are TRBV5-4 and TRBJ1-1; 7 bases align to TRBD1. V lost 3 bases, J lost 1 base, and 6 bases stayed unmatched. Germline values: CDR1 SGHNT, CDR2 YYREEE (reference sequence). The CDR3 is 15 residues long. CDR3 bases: TGTGCCAGCAGCTCCAGGACAGGCCAGAACACTGAAGCTTTCTTT. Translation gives CASSSRTGQNTEAFF.

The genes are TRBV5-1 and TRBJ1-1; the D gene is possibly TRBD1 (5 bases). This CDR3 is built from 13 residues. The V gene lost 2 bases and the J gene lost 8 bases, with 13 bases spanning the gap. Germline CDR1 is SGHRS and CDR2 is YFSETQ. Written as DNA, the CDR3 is TGCGCCAGCAGCTTAGGACATCTCTCCGAAGCTTTCTTT. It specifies CASSLGHLSEAFF. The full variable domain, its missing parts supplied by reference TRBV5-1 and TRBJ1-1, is KAGVTQTPRYLIKTRGQQVTLSCSPISGHRSVSWYQQTPGQGLQFLFEYFSETQRNKGNFPGRFSGRQFSNSRSEMNVSTLELGDSALYLCASSLGHLSEAFFGQGTRLTVV.

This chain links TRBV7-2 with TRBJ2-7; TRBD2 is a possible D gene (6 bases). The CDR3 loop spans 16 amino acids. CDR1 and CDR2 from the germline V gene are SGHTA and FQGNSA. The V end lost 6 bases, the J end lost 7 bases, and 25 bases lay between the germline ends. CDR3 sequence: CASSPALGGARREQYF. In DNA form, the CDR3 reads TGTGCCAGCAGTCCGGCCTTGGGGGGAGCTCGGCGGGAGCAGTACTTC.

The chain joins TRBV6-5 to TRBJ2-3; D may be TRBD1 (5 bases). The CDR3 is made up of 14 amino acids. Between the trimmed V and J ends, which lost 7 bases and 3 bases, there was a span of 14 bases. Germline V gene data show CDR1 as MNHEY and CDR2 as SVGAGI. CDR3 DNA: TGTGCCAGCAAGTCAGGGTATTTTACAGATACGCAGTATTTT. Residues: CASKSGYFTDTQYF.

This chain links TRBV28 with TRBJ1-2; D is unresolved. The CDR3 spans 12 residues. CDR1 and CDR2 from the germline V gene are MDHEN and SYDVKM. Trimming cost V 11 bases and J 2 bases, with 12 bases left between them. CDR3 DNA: TGTGCCTGCCGCCTTACAAACTATGGCTACACCTTC. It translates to CACRLTNYGYTF.

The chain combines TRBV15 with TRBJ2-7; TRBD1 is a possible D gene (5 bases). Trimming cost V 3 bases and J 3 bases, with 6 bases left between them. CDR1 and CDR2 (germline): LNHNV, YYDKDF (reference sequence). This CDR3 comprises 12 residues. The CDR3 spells CATSSQGYEQYF. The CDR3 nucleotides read TGTGCCACCAGCAGTCAGGGCTACGAGCAGTACTTC.

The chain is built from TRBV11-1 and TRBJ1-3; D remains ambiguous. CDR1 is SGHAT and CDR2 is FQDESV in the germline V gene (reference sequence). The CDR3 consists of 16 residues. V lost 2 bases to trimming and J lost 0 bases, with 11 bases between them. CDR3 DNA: TGTGCCAGCAGCTTACTTTCAGTCTTCTCTGGAAACACCATATATTTT. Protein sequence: CASSLLSVFSGNTIYF.